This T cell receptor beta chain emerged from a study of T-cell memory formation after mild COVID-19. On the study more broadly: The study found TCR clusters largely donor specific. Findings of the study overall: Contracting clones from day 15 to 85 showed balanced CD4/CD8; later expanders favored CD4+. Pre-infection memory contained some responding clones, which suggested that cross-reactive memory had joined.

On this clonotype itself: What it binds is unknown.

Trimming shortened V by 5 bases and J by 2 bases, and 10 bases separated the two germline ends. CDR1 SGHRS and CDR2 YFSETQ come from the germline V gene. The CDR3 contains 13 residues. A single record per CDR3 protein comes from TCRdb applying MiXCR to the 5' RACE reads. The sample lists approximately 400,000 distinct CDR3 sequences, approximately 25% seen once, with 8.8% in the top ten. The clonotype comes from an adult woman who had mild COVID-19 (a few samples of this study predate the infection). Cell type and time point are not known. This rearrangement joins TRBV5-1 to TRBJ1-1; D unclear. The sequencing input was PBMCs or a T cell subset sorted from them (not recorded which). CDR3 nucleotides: TGCGCCAGCAGTTCGACACCTAACACTGAAGCTTTCTTT. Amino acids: CASSSTPNTEAFF.